Below are 31 T cell receptor beta chains sequenced from a single sample in a study of cytomegalovirus exposure and HLA in healthy donors. Using immunoSEQ multiplex PCR, the repertoire was profiled, and TCRdb retains in-frame clones only, with some absent. The data show more than 150,000 clones, about 80% seen once. The sequenced material came from PBMCs. These receptors originate from a woman aged 18-29 years in good health and CMV-seropositive.

This CDR3 reads CASSLWSRGSYNEQFF. The CDR3 bases are TGTGCCAGCAGCTTGTGGAGCAGGGGATCCTACAATGAGCAGTTCTTC. The rearrangement links TRBV5-6 to TRBJ2-1; tentative D call: TRBD1 (6 bases). Germline CDR1 and CDR2: SGHDT and YYEEEE. V lost 1 base, J lost 1 base, and 12 bases lay in between. CDR3 length: 16 residues.

The chain is built from TRBV5-1 and TRBJ1-1, with TRBD1 as a possible D gene (6 bases). The CDR3 extends over 15 amino acids. V gave up 0 bases and J gave up 5 bases, with 14 bases separating them. Germline CDR1 is SGHRS and CDR2 is YFSETQ. This CDR3 is CASSLELNRATEAFF. DNA for the CDR3: TGCGCCAGCAGCTTGGAACTCAACAGGGCAACTGAAGCTTTCTTT.

V is TRBV19 and J is TRBJ1-1; D is unresolved. CDR1 LNHDA and CDR2 SQIVND come from the germline V gene (reference sequence). This CDR3 has 12 residues. Trimming took 9 bases from V and 3 from J, leaving 11 bases between them. The CDR3 reads CASADTDTEAFF. The CDR3 bases are TGTGCCAGCGCTGACACCGACACTGAAGCTTTCTTT.

The V call is TRBV28, the J call TRBJ1-2; weak D call: TRBD1 (5 bases). CDR3 length: 14 residues. The ends were cut back, 8 bases at V and 2 bases at J, with 15 bases in the middle. Germline V lookup: CDR1 MDHEN, CDR2 SYDVKM. The CDR3 DNA follows: TGTGCCAGCTGGGGGGGTTGGTCCAACTATGGCTACACCTTC. It translates to CASWGGWSNYGYTF.

The chain combines TRBV7-6 with TRBJ1-1; 9 positions match TRBD1. This CDR3 spans 13 amino acids. Germline V gene data show CDR1 as SGHVS and CDR2 as FNYEAQ. Unmatched junction bases numbered 6, after V lost 2 bases and J lost 11 bases. The CDR3 DNA reads TGTGCCAGCAGCTTAACAGGGGGCTCGATGGCTTTCTTT. Its protein is CASSLTGGSMAFF.

The chain combines TRBV10-3 with TRBJ2-1; the D gene is possibly TRBD2 (5 bases). CDR1 and CDR2 from the germline V gene are ENHRY and SYGVKD. V lost 0 bases and J lost 8, with 5 bases in between. This CDR3 contains 12 residues. In DNA, the CDR3 is TGTGCCATCAGTGAGTCGGAGGATGAGCAGTTCTTC. It specifies CAISESEDEQFF.

The gene calls are TRBV2 and TRBJ2-3; 8 nucleotides align to TRBD2. Germline V gives CDR1 SNHLY, CDR2 FYNNEI. V lost 2 bases to trimming and J lost 2 bases; unmatched junction nucleotides: 3. The CDR3 is 15 amino acids. CDR3 bases: TGTGCCAGCAGTGAACTTAGCGGGGTCACAGATACGCAGTATTTT. Its translation is CASSELSGVTDTQYF.

V usage is TRBV6-6 and J usage is TRBJ1-2, with TRBD1 identical over 9 bases. This CDR3 is 15 amino acids long. Germline CDR1 MNHNY, CDR2 SVGAGI (reference sequence). With 7 bases clipped from V and 7 bases from J, the junction kept 13 bases outside the gene matches. This chain's CDR3 is CASILRTGDVPGYTF. CDR3 coding DNA: TGTGCCAGCATCTTAAGGACAGGGGACGTTCCTGGCTACACCTTC.

The chain couples TRBV27 to TRBJ2-7; D is unclear. V lost 6 bases and J 0 bases, leaving 9 bases between the germline ends. The germline V gene encodes CDR1 MNHEY and CDR2 SMNVEV (reference sequence). The CDR3 contains 13 residues. This CDR3 is CASRRQNSYEQYF. The CDR3 region has the DNA TGTGCCAGCAGGAGGCAAAACTCCTACGAGCAGTACTTC.

The count of this clone is one. V gene TRBV27 combines with J gene TRBJ2-1, with TRBD2 matching 12 bases. Germline loops: CDR1 MNHEY, CDR2 SMNVEV (reference sequence). The CDR3 runs to 16 residues. Trimming took 5 bases from V and 5 from J; bases not matched to a gene: 7. Written as DNA, the CDR3 is TGTGCCAGCAGTATTACGACTAGCGGGGGAAACAATGAGCAGTTCTTC. This translates into CASSITTSGGNNEQFF.

V usage is TRBV6-1 and J usage is TRBJ1-6, with 8 bases lining up with TRBD1. The CDR3 totals 14 residues. V was clipped by 2 bases and J by 10 bases; unmatched bases: 4. Per germline, CDR1 MNHNS and CDR2 SASEGT. The CDR3 sequence: CASSELDRDSPLHF. CDR3 DNA: TGTGCCAGCAGTGAACTGGACAGGGACTCACCCCTCCACTTT.

This clone was detected once. V usage is TRBV6-5 and J usage is TRBJ2-1, with 8 bases aligning to TRBD1. The junction had 10 bases not matched to a gene; V was cut back by 5 bases and J by 7 bases. This CDR3 has 15 amino acids. CDR1 and CDR2 from the germline V gene are MNHEY and SVGAGI. Here the CDR3 reads CASSQDRVSTNEQFF. The CDR3, as DNA: TGTGCCAGCAGTCAGGACAGGGTATCTACAAATGAGCAGTTCTTC.

V usage is TRBV7-9 and J usage is TRBJ1-5, with 8 bases aligning to TRBD1. Germline-derived CDR1 and CDR2 are SEHNR and FQNEAQ (reference sequence). This CDR3 comprises 16 residues. V was clipped by 5 bases and J by 3 bases; unmatched bases: 9. This chain's CDR3 is CASSQFGQGSNQPQHF. DNA of the CDR3: TGTGCCAGCAGCCAGTTCGGACAGGGATCCAATCAGCCCCAGCATTTT.

The chain combines TRBV9 with TRBJ1-5; possible D gene TRBD1, 6 bases. The CDR3 consists of 14 residues. Germline CDR1 reads SGDLS; CDR2 reads YYNGEE. The germline V and J ends were trimmed by 3 bases and 6 bases, with 13 bases remaining between them. CDR3 DNA sequence: TGTGCCAGCAGCGCGACAGGACGAGGTCAGCCCCAGCATTTT. Protein: CASSATGRGQPQHF.

The chain carries TRBV6-6 and TRBJ1-6; weak D call: TRBD1 (6 bases). Germline V lookup: CDR1 MNHNY, CDR2 SVGAGI (reference sequence). This CDR3 has 14 amino acids. V lost 7 bases, J lost 9 bases, and 16 bases lay in between. This CDR3 reads CASTLGGGGSPLHF. The CDR3 DNA follows: TGTGCCAGCACCCTAGGGGGAGGGGGTTCACCCCTCCACTTT.

This clone has only one observation. The CDR3 DNA reads TGTGCCAGCACCACGGTGGGGGGGGGCTACACCTTC. Its translation is CASTTVGGGYTF. This chain connects TRBV6-5 to TRBJ1-2; possible D gene TRBD1, 5 bases. With 7 bases removed from V and 8 bases from J, the gap between germline ends came to 14 bases. Germline lookup yields CDR1 MNHEY and CDR2 SVGAGI. This CDR3 is 12 amino acids long.

This clone occurred once. This chain joins TRBV5-6 and TRBJ2-7; no clear D gene. The CDR3 totals 13 residues. Germline V gene lookup returns CDR1 SGHDT and CDR2 YYEEEE. V gave up 7 bases and J gave up 1 base, with 12 bases separating them. This CDR3 reads CASYTRSSYEQYF. CDR3 bases: TGTGCCAGCTATACAAGGAGTTCCTACGAGCAGTACTTC.

V usage is TRBV9 and J usage is TRBJ2-3; 7 bases agree with TRBD2. Per germline, CDR1 SGDLS and CDR2 YYNGEE. The V gene end was trimmed by 4 bases and the J gene end by 0 bases; junction bases not matched to a gene: 5. CDR3 size: 15 residues. The CDR3 reads CASSPGTTSTDTQYF. The CDR3 DNA reads TGTGCCAGCAGCCCGGGGACTACCAGCACAGATACGCAGTATTTT. The full variable domain, rest sourced from reference TRBV9 and TRBJ2-3, is DSGVTQTPKHLITATGQRVTLRCSPRSGDLSVYWYQQSLDQGLQFLIQYYNGEERAKGNILERFSAQQFPDLHSELNLSSLELGDSALYFCASSPGTTSTDTQYFGPGTRLTVL.

This chain connects TRBV9 to TRBJ1-1; 7 nucleotides agree with TRBD1. Germline loops: CDR1 SGDLS, CDR2 YYNGEE. With 5 bases clipped from V and 3 bases from J, the junction kept 10 bases outside the gene matches. This CDR3 region has 15 residues. The CDR3 loop reads CASSREGAGYTEAFF. In DNA, the CDR3 is TGTGCCAGCAGTAGAGAGGGGGCCGGGTACACTGAAGCTTTCTTT.

This sequence joins TRBV2 and TRBJ1-4; D remains unclear. The V gene's germline CDR1 is SNHLY and CDR2 FYNNEI. This CDR3 has 17 amino acids. Trimming shortened V by 1 base and J by 0 bases, and 12 bases separated the two germline ends. CDR3 DNA sequence: TGTGCCAGCAGTGAAGTCGTGACAACAACAACTAATGAAAAACTGTTTTTT. It codes for CASSEVVTTTTNEKLFF.

The V gene is TRBV4-2, the J gene TRBJ2-3, with D tentatively TRBD2 (6 bases). Per germline, CDR1 LGHNA and CDR2 YNFKEQ. This CDR3 has 15 residues. V was trimmed by 8 bases and J by 1 base, leaving 16 bases between them. In DNA, the CDR3 is TGTGCCAGCGGCCCGGCGACGGGGGGCACAGATACGCAGTATTTT. Protein product: CASGPATGGTDTQYF.

The chain joins TRBV7-3 to TRBJ2-1; D is unclear. Per germline, CDR1 SGHTA and CDR2 FQGTGA. V lost 7 bases to trimming and J lost 5 bases, with 21 bases between them. CDR3 length: 16 amino acids. DNA for the CDR3: TGTGCCAGCATCCCCCCGCGCGTCCCTCGAGACAATGAGCAGTTCTTC. This gives the protein CASIPPRVPRDNEQFF. The entire variable domain, with the rest obtained from reference TRBV7-3 and TRBJ2-1, is as follows: GAGVSQTPSNKVTEKGKYVELRCDPISGHTALYWYRQSLGQGPEFLIYFQGTGAADDSGLPNDRFFAVRPEGSVSTLKIQRTERGDSAVYLCASIPPRVPRDNEQFFGPGTRLTVL.

The V call is TRBV5-1, the J call TRBJ2-7; 7 positions match TRBD2. The junction had 14 bases not matched to a gene; V was cut back by 4 bases and J by 7 bases. From germline, CDR1 is SGHRS and CDR2 YFSETQ. The CDR3 totals 15 residues. The CDR3, as DNA: TGCGCCAGCAGCAGGAGCGGGACGGAATACGGGGAGCAGTACTTC. It is translated as CASSRSGTEYGEQYF.

The rearrangement uses TRBV2 and TRBJ2-1; no definite D call. The CDR3 loop spans 13 amino acids. V lost 7 bases to trimming and J lost 12 bases, with 19 bases between them. CDR1 and CDR2 (germline): SNHLY, FYNNEI. CDR3 sequence: CASKTSSVERQFF. The CDR3 bases are TGTGCCAGCAAAACCTCCTCCGTTGAGCGGCAGTTCTTC. The entire variable domain, with the rest obtained from reference TRBV2 and TRBJ2-1, is as follows: EPEVTQTPSHQVTQMGQEVILRCVPISNHLYFYWYRQILGQKVEFLVSFYNNEISEKSEIFDDQFSVERPDGSNFTLKIRSTKLEDSAMYFCASKTSSVERQFFGPGTRLTVL.

J is TRBJ2-5 and V is TRBV7-7; 10 bases are shared with TRBD1. Germline-derived CDR1 and CDR2 are SSHAT and FNYEAQ (reference sequence). There are 15 residues in the CDR3. Germline trimming cut 5 bases from V and 4 bases from J; bases unmatched to any gene: 7. The CDR3 loop is CASSPGTGDGETQYF. The CDR3 DNA reads TGTGCCAGCAGCCCCGGGACAGGGGATGGAGAGACCCAGTACTTC.

This clone was seen a single time. The DNA for the CDR3 is TGTGCCATCAGTGGCGGGACAGCCAGGGGAGATCAGCCCCAGCATTTT. As protein: CAISGGTARGDQPQHF. The chain carries TRBV10-3 and TRBJ1-5; TRBD1 matches at 7 bases. Germline CDR1 reads ENHRY; CDR2 reads SYGVKD. The trim removed 4 bases at V and 5 bases at J, leaving 11 bases unmatched. The CDR3 consists of 16 residues.

This sequence joins TRBV7-8 and TRBJ2-2; TRBD2 might be the D (6 bases). Germline V CDR1 and CDR2: SGHVS, FQNEAQ. The V and J ends lost 4 bases and 6 bases respectively, with 15 bases between them. This CDR3 contains 15 residues. CDR3 in amino acids: CASSSQTREAGELFF. CDR3 sequence (DNA): TGTGCCAGCAGCTCCCAAACTAGGGAGGCCGGGGAGCTGTTTTTT.

V is TRBV7-9 and J is TRBJ1-4; tentative D call: TRBD1 (5 bases). The CDR3 extends over 12 amino acids. Deletions cut 3 bases from V and 8 bases from J, with 7 bases between. Germline V gene sequence: CDR1 SEHNR, CDR2 FQNEAQ (reference sequence). CDR3 amino acids: CASSLRGEKLFF. In DNA, the CDR3 is TGTGCCAGCAGCTTGCGGGGGGAAAAACTGTTTTTT.

In its sample, this clone was seen a few times. The chain has TRBV6-4 and TRBJ2-2, with D maybe TRBD2 (6 bases). CDR3 size: 15 residues. Trimming stripped 4 bases from V and 2 bases from J, with 11 bases between. The germline V gene has CDR1 MRHNA and CDR2 SNTAGT. The CDR3 nucleotides read TGTGCCAGCAGTGCTGGCGGGATTAACACCGGGGAGCTGTTTTTT. The encoded protein is CASSAGGINTGELFF.

This rearrangement joins TRBV25-1 to TRBJ2-1; 7 bases agree with TRBD2. The ends lost 4 bases at V and 4 bases at J; junction bases unmatched: 7. Germline assignment: CDR1 MGHDK and CDR2 SYGVNS. The CDR3 has 15 amino acids. The CDR3 sequence: CASSAGGSRYNEQFF. In DNA form, the CDR3 reads TGTGCCAGCAGTGCGGGCGGGAGCCGTTACAATGAGCAGTTCTTC. The variable domain in full, completed from reference TRBV25-1 and TRBJ2-1, reads EADIYQTPRYLVIGTGKKITLECSQTMGHDKMYWYQQDPGMELHLIHYSYGVNSTEKGDLSSESTVSRIRTEHFPLTLESARPSHTSQYLCASSAGGSRYNEQFFGPGTRLTVL.

The V gene is TRBV6-1, the J gene TRBJ1-5; D gene uncertain. The CDR3 is 14 amino acids. Deletions cut 11 bases from V and 9 bases from J, with 23 bases between. Germline values: CDR1 MNHNS, CDR2 SASEGT. The CDR3 DNA follows: TGTGCCTGCGGGGATGGGGAGCTCGTAAGGCCCCAGCATTTT. Encoded protein: CACGDGELVRPQHF.